This T cell receptor (beta chain) was obtained from a study of PD-L1 blockade in urothelial cancer. Turning to the study itself: Males with bladder-origin urothelial cancer constituted about nine tenths of the roughly 30 patients.

Sequencing was performed with immunoSEQ multiplex PCR; in TCRdb, only in-frame clones are kept and a portion is missing. The profile shows around 120,000 clones, 80% to 90% of them singletons. The time point was: peripheral blood 6 weeks after treatment start. Sequenced material: PBMCs, taken around atezolizumab (anti-PD-L1) treatment. This sequence was found in a man in his 60s with urothelial cancer.

CDR3 bases: TGTGCCAGTAGCGGAGGGACAGGCTCCTACGAGCAGTACTTC. It specifies CASSGGTGSYEQYF. This chain joins TRBV19 and TRBJ2-7; 8 nucleotides match TRBD1. Trimming cost V 6 bases and J 0 bases; bases outside gene matches: 4. Germline V lookup: CDR1 LNHDA, CDR2 SQIVND (reference sequence). CDR3 size: 14 residues. Combining the CDR3 with reference TRBV19 and TRBJ2-7 gives the whole variable domain DGGITQSPKYLFRKEGQNVTLSCEQNLNHDAMYWYRQDPGQGLRLIYYSQIVNDFQKGDIAEGYSVSREKKESFPLTVTSAQKNPTAFYLCASSGGTGSYEQYFGPGTRLTVT.